This T cell receptor (beta chain) was sequenced in a study of CXCR3-negative and CXCR3-positive naive CD8 T cells. Germline CDR1 and CDR2: MNHEY and SVGEGT. The CDR3 spans 15 residues. Researchers prepared the TRB cDNA libraries using 5' RACE with UMI labels. Reprocessing the 5' RACE reads, TCRdb reports a single entry for every CDR3 protein and omits DNA. Its listing shows around 47,000 distinct CDR3 sequences. Comment on this clonotype: What it binds is unknown.

Findings of the study overall: Because surface CD5 did not distinguish the naive subsets, TCR strength was inferred from TRB CDR3 properties. For naive cells, CXCR3-negative and CXCR3-positive subsets had similar TRBV-TRBJ usage; for memory cells, usage differed. Freshly isolated PBMCs were used in most assays, given partial CXCR3 loss after freezing.

Subsets of CD8+ T cells were each sorted in triplicate at about 300,000 cells apiece. The chain is built from TRBV6-2 or TRBV6-3 and TRBJ2-3; absent DNA, TCRdb's TRBD2 call cannot be checked. This receptor was taken from a human donor in good health. Some clones in this sample may be carry-over from other donors' samples. Specimen: memory CD8+ T cells from blood. The CDR3: CASRIELAGSFVQYF.